The 10 T cell receptor beta chains below come from one sample, sequenced in a study of T cell responses to AZD1222 COVID-19 vaccine (dated by TCRdb to the early 2020s). The time point label corresponds to: about 28 days (+/-7) after the second vaccine dose. Libraries were made using the immunoSEQ multiplex PCR assay. TCRdb stores this immuneACCESS table with in-frame sequences only. Part of the clones is absent; in the studies checked, under half of the shortfall reflects unresolved V genes, and no reason is known for the rest. The table for this sample lists about 84,000 clones; approximately 83% of them were counted only once. The ten largest clones take up 10% of the sample. The sample consisted of peripheral blood, taken 28 days after the second AZD1222 dose. Every receptor here comes from an adult who received the AZD1222 COVID-19 vaccine.

The table lists this clone with a few counts. The chain uses TRBV21-1 and TRBJ2-1; the table's D call TRBD2 went unverified against the DNA. TRBV21-1 is designated a pseudogene. The CDR3 extends over 22 amino acids. CDR3 nucleotide sequence: TGTGCCAGCAGCAAAGACCGGACTAGCGGGGGGGCCTCATTAAGCTCCTACAATGAGCAGTTCTTC. It translates to CASSKDRTSGGASLSSYNEQFF.

V is TRBV18 and J is TRBJ1-4, with a possible D match to TRBD1 (5 bases). Germline V gene data show CDR1 as KGHSH and CDR2 as LQKENI. CDR3 length equals 15 residues. Trimming removed 5 bases at V and 7 bases at J, with 17 bases between. CDR3 sequence reads: CASSTGSGFGEKLFF. The CDR3 DNA is TGTGCCAGCTCAACGGGGTCAGGGTTTGGTGAAAAACTGTTTTTT.

The J gene is TRBJ1-5, the V gene TRBV27, with a weak D call TRBD1 (5 bases). Germline V gene lookup returns CDR1 MNHEY and CDR2 SMNVEV (reference sequence). The CDR3 consists of 15 residues. V was clipped by 2 bases and J by 2 bases, with 10 bases between them. The CDR3 region is CASSLQGLGNQPQHF. The CDR3 DNA reads as TGTGCCAGCAGTTTACAGGGTTTGGGCAATCAGCCCCAGCATTTT.

The rearrangement joins TRBV27 to TRBJ1-5; tentative D call: TRBD1 (5 bases). Trimming cost V 6 bases and J 7 bases, with 10 bases left between them. The CDR3 has 12 residues. Germline V gene sequence: CDR1 MNHEY, CDR2 SMNVEV (reference sequence). The CDR3 DNA sequence: TGTGCCAGCAGGGGACGGGGCCAGCCCCAGCATTTT. As protein: CASRGRGQPQHF.

The chain uses TRBV12-3 or TRBV12-4 and TRBJ1-1; no definite D call. This CDR3 has 13 residues. V lost 6 bases, J lost 6 bases, and 14 bases lay in between. The CDR3 DNA follows: TGTGCCAGCAGCTCCCCCCTCCTATCTGAAGCTTTCTTT. Its protein is CASSSPLLSEAFF.

The chain links TRBV19 to TRBJ1-5, with D tentatively TRBD1 (6 bases). Trimming stripped 7 bases from V and 0 bases from J, with 10 bases between. Germline CDR1 is LNHDA and CDR2 is SQIVND (reference sequence). The CDR3 totals 14 residues. CDR3: CASTRTVSNQPQHF. The CDR3, as DNA: TGTGCCAGTACCCGGACAGTTAGCAATCAGCCCCAGCATTTT.

Only one count was recorded for this clone. The chain joins TRBV14 to TRBJ2-6; 7 bases align to TRBD1. CDR3 length equals 19 residues. Germline V CDR1 and CDR2: SGHDN, FVKESK. Losses at the gene ends were 4 bases for V and 0 bases for J; bases not matched to a gene: 12. CDR3 nucleotides: TGTGCCAGCAGCCTCCTGACAGGGTCTTCACTCTCTGGGGCCAACGTCCTGACTTTC. It codes for CASSLLTGSSLSGANVLTF. The whole variable domain, remainder taken from reference TRBV14 and TRBJ2-6, is EAGVTQFPSHSVIEKGQTVTLRCDPISGHDNLYWYRRVMGKEIKFLLHFVKESKQDESGMPNNRFLAERTGGTYSTLKVQPAELEDSGVYFCASSLLTGSSLSGANVLTFGAGSRLTVL.

This chain joins TRBV28 and TRBJ1-2, with D perhaps TRBD1 (5 bases). CDR3 length: 13 amino acids. V lost 7 bases and J 3 bases, leaving 12 bases between the germline ends. Germline lookup yields CDR1 MDHEN and CDR2 SYDVKM. CDR3 loop: CASTSLGDYGYTF. DNA of the CDR3: TGTGCCAGCACCTCCTTAGGGGACTATGGCTACACCTTC.

This clone was observed a handful of times. The gene calls are TRBV7-9 and TRBJ1-6, with TRBD1 identical over 7 bases. CDR1 and CDR2 from the germline V gene are SEHNR and FQNEAQ (reference sequence). V lost 4 bases and J lost 10; bases outside the gene matches: 10. The CDR3 is 15 residues long. The DNA of the CDR3 is TGTGCCAGCAGCTCCAATACAGGGGAGGGATCACCCCTCCACTTT. Its protein is CASSSNTGEGSPLHF.

V usage is TRBV15 and J usage is TRBJ2-1; the match to TRBD2 covers 11 bases. Losses at the gene ends were 2 bases for V and 7 bases for J; bases not matched to a gene: 7. Germline lookup yields CDR1 LNHNV and CDR2 YYDKDF (reference sequence). The CDR3 has 16 residues. The CDR3 here is CATSRFSGGAGNEQFF. The CDR3 coding sequence is TGTGCCACCAGCAGATTTAGCGGGGGGGCCGGAAATGAGCAGTTCTTC.